The 19 T cell receptor beta chains reported below all come from one sample, sequenced in a study of cytomegalovirus exposure and HLA in healthy donors. The PCR employed 60 Vbeta primers together with 13 Jbeta primers. This table comes from immunoSEQ multiplex PCR, and its TCRdb copy is limited to in-frame clones, with some not included. This sample has approximately 93,000 clones; roughly 73% occur once, and the top ten carry about 4%. The material sequenced was PBMCs. All receptors come from a woman between 40 and 50 years old in good health and CMV-seronegative.

This clone was recorded a few times. V usage is TRBV5-4 and J usage is TRBJ2-3; D gene uncertain. The CDR3 loop spans 12 amino acids. Trimming removed 10 bases from V and 1 base from J, with 10 bases in between. CDR1 and CDR2 (germline): SGHNT, YYREEE (reference sequence). The CDR3 DNA reads as TGTGCCTGGAGTACGGGCACAGATACGCAGTATTTT. Amino acid sequence: CAWSTGTDTQYF.

This rearrangement joins TRBV28 to TRBJ1-5; D is ambiguous. Trimming shortened V by 2 bases and J by 0 bases, and 11 bases separated the two germline ends. Germline CDR1 and CDR2: MDHEN and SYDVKM. This CDR3 comprises 16 residues. This CDR3 reads CASSLIGGASNQPQHF. Here the CDR3 DNA reads TGTGCCAGCAGTTTAATCGGCGGAGCTAGCAATCAGCCCCAGCATTTT.

This clone was detected only once. The chain couples TRBV29-1 to TRBJ2-1; 7 bases match TRBD1. This CDR3 has 12 residues. Germline V lookup: CDR1 SQVTM, CDR2 ANQGSEA. J gave up 7 bases and V 6 bases, and 6 bases lay outside the gene matches. DNA of the CDR3: TGCAGCGTCGGACAGGCGGGTAATGAGCAGTTCTTC. Translating it yields CSVGQAGNEQFF.

The chain links TRBV19 to TRBJ2-1, with 15 bases identical to TRBD2. The CDR3 length is 15 residues. The J segment lost 13 bases and the V segment lost 6 bases, leaving 10 bases of the junction unmatched. Germline CDR1 LNHDA, CDR2 SQIVND (reference sequence). The CDR3 region is CASSLGTSGGPSQFF. In DNA form, the CDR3 reads TGTGCCAGTAGCCTTGGGACTAGCGGGGGGCCTTCCCAGTTCTTC. The entire variable domain, with the rest obtained from reference TRBV19 and TRBJ2-1, is as follows: DGGITQSPKYLFRKEGQNVTLSCEQNLNHDAMYWYRQDPGQGLRLIYYSQIVNDFQKGDIAEGYSVSREKKESFPLTVTSAQKNPTAFYLCASSLGTSGGPSQFFGPGTRLTVL.

Only one count was recorded for this clone. The rearrangement uses TRBV5-4 and TRBJ2-1; 12 bases agree with TRBD2. Germline V gene sequence: CDR1 SGHNT, CDR2 YYREEE (reference sequence). The V segment lost 0 bases and the J segment 10 bases; nucleotides outside the gene matches: 14. The CDR3 contains 18 residues. In nucleotides, the CDR3 is TGTGCCAGCAGCTTGGGCCCGACTAGCGGGGGTAGGATCACCGAGCAGTTCTTC. Amino acids: CASSLGPTSGGRITEQFF.

This chain links TRBV7-3 with TRBJ2-1; D remains unclear. CDR1 is SGHTA, CDR2 FQGTGA, per germline. This CDR3 has 15 residues. Trimming pared 5 bases from V and 0 bases from J, leaving 11 bases between. In nucleotides, the CDR3 is TGTGCCAGCAGCGCCCACGAGAGCTCCTACAATGAGCAGTTCTTC. Translation gives CASSAHESSYNEQFF.

The genes are TRBV2 and TRBJ1-2, with TRBD1 as a possible D gene (5 bases). CDR1 is SNHLY and CDR2 is FYNNEI in the germline V gene. The CDR3 is 11 amino acids. V lost 4 bases and J lost 7, with 7 bases in between. The chain's CDR3 is CASSAGLGYTF. In nucleotides, the CDR3 is TGTGCCAGCAGTGCAGGGCTTGGCTACACCTTC.

V and J are TRBV15 and TRBJ2-3; no definite D call. V dropped 5 bases and J dropped 5 bases, with 17 bases sitting between them. CDR3 length equals 15 residues. Germline assignment: CDR1 LNHNV and CDR2 YYDKDF (reference sequence). This CDR3 is CATSSTPLEGDTQYF. DNA of the CDR3: TGTGCCACCAGCTCTACCCCGCTAGAAGGAGATACGCAGTATTTT.

The chain joins TRBV14 to TRBJ2-1; D remains unclear. The CDR3 contains 17 residues. Germline CDR1 is SGHDN and CDR2 is FVKESK. V was trimmed by 4 bases and J by 4 bases, leaving 20 bases between them. Here the CDR3 DNA reads TGTGCCAGCAGCCCTTACTCTACGGGTCGTACATACAATGAGCAGTTCTTC. It translates to CASSPYSTGRTYNEQFF.

The V and J genes are TRBV5-1 and TRBJ1-5; D call uncertain. Trimming pared 0 bases from V and 3 bases from J, leaving 10 bases between. Per the germline V gene, CDR1 is SGHRS and CDR2 is YFSETQ. This CDR3 comprises 15 residues. CDR3: CASSLAAGLNQPQHF. The CDR3 DNA reads as TGCGCCAGCAGCTTGGCCGCAGGTCTCAATCAGCCCCAGCATTTT.

The chain has TRBV5-1 and TRBJ2-1; 16 bases align to TRBD2. The CDR3 sequence is 15 residues long. The V and J ends lost 6 bases and 9 bases, in that order; junction bases with no gene match: 6. The germline V gene has CDR1 SGHRS and CDR2 YFSETQ. The CDR3 protein is CASKGLAGGLGEQFF. CDR3 DNA sequence: TGCGCCAGCAAGGGACTAGCGGGGGGGCTGGGTGAGCAGTTCTTC.

The V and J genes are TRBV4-1 and TRBJ2-1; 9 bases line up with TRBD1. Germline loops: CDR1 MGHRA, CDR2 YSYEKL. V dropped 3 bases and J dropped 0; count of bases not matched to a gene: 6. The CDR3 has 17 amino acids. The CDR3 nucleotides are TGCGCCAGCAGCCATCCATACAGGGGGCACTCCTACAATGAGCAGTTCTTC. Protein: CASSHPYRGHSYNEQFF.

The rearrangement links TRBV7-9 to TRBJ1-4, with TRBD1 as a possible D gene (6 bases). The germline V and J ends were trimmed by 5 bases and 6 bases, with 16 bases remaining between them. Germline values: CDR1 SEHNR, CDR2 FQNEAQ (reference sequence). This CDR3 spans 15 amino acids. The CDR3 coding sequence is TGTGCCAGCAGCCCCCCGTGGGACATCGATGAAAAACTGTTTTTT. Protein sequence: CASSPPWDIDEKLFF.

This chain joins TRBV7-2 and TRBJ1-5, with a weak D call TRBD1 (6 bases). This CDR3 comprises 14 residues. Germline V gene data show CDR1 as SGHTA and CDR2 as FQGNSA. Deletions cut 5 bases from V and 4 bases from J, with 12 bases between. The CDR3 DNA reads as TGTGCCAGCAGCCAGGACAGATATAATCAGCCCCAGCATTTT. This codes for CASSQDRYNQPQHF.

This clone was counted between two and nine times. This chain uses TRBV5-5 with TRBJ2-2; D remains ambiguous. Between the trimmed V and J ends, which lost 2 bases and 2 bases, there was a span of 4 bases. This CDR3 contains 13 residues. Germline CDR1 SGHKS, CDR2 YYEKEE (reference sequence). Written as DNA, the CDR3 is TGTGCCAGCAGCTTAGCCAACACCGGGGAGCTGTTTTTT. It yields the protein CASSLANTGELFF. Filled out from reference TRBV5-5 and TRBJ2-2, the complete variable domain reads DAGVTQSPTHLIKTRGQQVTLRCSPISGHKSVSWYQQVLGQGPQFIFQYYEKEERGRGNFPDRFSARQFPNYSSELNVNALLLGDSALYLCASSLANTGELFFGEGSRLTVL.

The chain has TRBV10-3 and TRBJ2-3; 10 nucleotides line up with TRBD1. The CDR3 spans 14 residues. Germline V gives CDR1 ENHRY, CDR2 SYGVKD. The ends lost 4 bases at V and 6 bases at J; junction bases unmatched: 4. CDR3 coding DNA: TGTGCCATCAGTGCGGGACAGGGGTCGGATACGCAGTATTTT. Translated, it gives CAISAGQGSDTQYF.

This clone appeared once. This sequence joins TRBV5-6 and TRBJ1-4; 7 nucleotides agree with TRBD1. The CDR3 totals 17 residues. The ends lost 0 bases at V and 5 bases at J; junction bases unmatched: 10. CDR1 is SGHDT, CDR2 YYEEEE, per germline. DNA for the CDR3: TGTGCCAGCAGCTTGGGTTATCGTGACAGGGAGAATGAAAAACTGTTTTTT. It encodes CASSLGYRDRENEKLFF.

The rearrangement uses TRBV6-5 and TRBJ1-4; D is perhaps TRBD1 (5 bases). The CDR3 spans 15 residues. Per the germline V gene, CDR1 is MNHEY and CDR2 is SVGAGI. With 2 bases removed from V and 2 bases from J, the gap between germline ends came to 9 bases. This chain's CDR3 is CASSYQGLTNEKLFF. The CDR3 nucleotides read TGTGCCAGCAGTTACCAGGGTCTCACTAATGAAAAACTGTTTTTT.

In its sample, this clone was seen a few times. One junction end does not reproduce the germline sequence, and a read error may be involved. The chain carries TRBV6-6 and TRBJ1-5, with D uncertain. CDR1 and CDR2 (germline): MNHNY, SVGAGI (reference sequence). This CDR3 comprises 14 residues. The CDR3 is CAGHSGRGNQPQNF. DNA of the CDR3: TGTGCCGGCCATAGCGGTCGCGGCAATCAGCCCCAGAATTTT.